This T cell receptor (beta chain) stems from a study of early T cells in non-severe SARS-CoV-2 infection. As for the study in general: With bulk RNA from unsorted whole blood as input, sequencing yielded unpaired chains.

From germline, CDR1 is MDHEN and CDR2 SYDVKM. This CDR3 has 16 amino acids. J was trimmed by 7 bases and V by 2 bases; bases with no gene match: 13. TCRdb redid the calling of the 5' RACE reads with MiXCR, one entry per CDR3 protein. The table shows fewer than 80,000 distinct CDR3 sequences, with more than 10% occurring only once. Sequenced material: whole blood, taken at baseline. The receptor was isolated from an adult who was a healthcare worker with PCR-confirmed SARS-CoV-2 infection or an uninfected control (not recorded which). The donor label of this sample is uncertain. V is TRBV28 and J is TRBJ2-5, with TRBD1 identical over 7 bases. The CDR3 loop reads CASSLPGQSNSGTQYF. CDR3 coding DNA: TGTGCCAGCAGTTTACCGGGACAGTCCAATTCGGGGACCCAGTACTTC.